The 27 T cell receptor beta chains below were found in one sample sequenced in a study of blood T cell repertoires in COVID-19 (dated by TCRdb to 2019 to 2021). Libraries were built with the immunoSEQ multiplex PCR assay. In its TCRdb copy, this immuneACCESS table keeps in-frame sequences only and misses some clones. Where compared with another copy, unresolved V genes explain less than half of these, and the others have no known cause. The sample table records roughly 82,000 clones; approximately 78% of these occur just once. The top ten clones comprise roughly 10% of the sample. The sample taken for sequencing was peripheral blood. Receptor source: a man in his sixties with acute or convalescent COVID-19.

The chain recombines TRBV6-5 with TRBJ1-6; no clear D. This CDR3 has 13 residues. Deletions cut 0 bases from V and 11 bases from J, with 8 bases between. The germline V gene encodes CDR1 MNHEY and CDR2 SVGAGI. CDR3 nucleotide sequence: TGTGCCAGCAGTTACTCCAAAGAGACACCCCTCCACTTT. This gives the protein CASSYSKETPLHF.

The V and J genes are TRBV7-3 and TRBJ2-3; weak D call: TRBD1 (5 bases). The V gene's germline CDR1 is SGHTA and CDR2 FQGTGA. The CDR3 covers 15 residues. The V end was cut by 1 base, the J end by 3 bases, with 11 bases between. DNA of the CDR3: TGTGCCAGCAGCTTAATGAATCAGGGAACAGATACGCAGTATTTT. This encodes CASSLMNQGTDTQYF.

This chain connects TRBV4-3 to TRBJ2-7; 9 bases fit TRBD2. This CDR3 spans 17 amino acids. From germline, CDR1 is LGHNA and CDR2 YSLEER. Trimming took 1 base from V and 0 from J; bases not matched to a gene: 7. The DNA for the CDR3 is TGCGCCAGCAGCCAAGGATTTAGCGGGAGCGGCTCCTACGAGCAGTACTTC. This codes for CASSQGFSGSGSYEQYF.

This chain uses TRBV19 with TRBJ2-2, with TRBD1 matching 8 bases. V shed 6 bases and J 5 bases; nucleotides not matched to a gene: 5. The CDR3 is 14 residues long. The germline CDR1 and CDR2 sequences are LNHDA and SQIVND (reference sequence). The CDR3 nucleotides are TGTGCCAGTAGGCGGACAGGGTGGACCGGGGAGCTGTTTTTT. Protein product: CASRRTGWTGELFF.

Only one count was recorded for this clone. The germline gene is not matched at one end of the junction; a read error may be the cause. CDR3 sequence: CASSYSDSGLNSPLHF. DNA for the CDR3: TGTGCCAGCAGCTACTCGGATTCAGGGCTCAATTCACCCCTCCACTTT. The chain joins TRBV6-5 to TRBJ1-6, with D maybe TRBD1 (5 bases). CDR1 MNHEY and CDR2 SVGAGI come from the germline V gene. The CDR3 is made up of 16 amino acids.

The rearrangement uses TRBV3-1 (or the pseudogene TRBV3-2) and TRBJ2-1, with D tentatively TRBD2 (6 bases). Germline V lookup: CDR1 LGHDT, CDR2 YNNKEL (reference sequence). V was trimmed by 3 bases and J by 7 bases, leaving 16 bases between them. This CDR3 spans 15 amino acids. The CDR3 DNA sequence: TGTGCCAGCAGCCACCAAACTAGCTTGGGTAATGAGCAGTTCTTC. This codes for CASSHQTSLGNEQFF.

The chain uses TRBV12-5 and TRBJ1-2, with 9 bases lining up with TRBD1. Germline-derived CDR1 and CDR2 are LGHNT and FRNRAP. The trim removed 0 bases at V and 10 bases at J, leaving 3 bases unmatched. This CDR3 region has 13 residues. As DNA, the CDR3 is TGTGCTAGTGGTTTGGTAGGGACAGGGCCCTACACCTTC. Its translation is CASGLVGTGPYTF. Complete variable domain (other parts from reference TRBV12-5 and TRBJ1-2): DARVTQTPRHKVTEMGQEVTMRCQPILGHNTVFWYRQTMMQGLELLAYFRNRAPLDDSGMPKDRFSAEMPDATLATLKIQPSEPRDSAVYFCASGLVGTGPYTFGSGTRLTVV.

V usage is TRBV7-9 and J usage is TRBJ1-1; unclear D gene. From germline, CDR1 is SEHNR and CDR2 FQNEAQ (reference sequence). This CDR3 spans 16 amino acids. V was cut by 0 bases and J by 0 bases, with 11 bases left in between. The CDR3 region is CASSLAQVGVNTEAFF. The CDR3 bases are TGTGCCAGCAGCTTAGCCCAAGTCGGTGTGAACACTGAAGCTTTCTTT.

This clone was observed a single time. The V and J genes are TRBV5-4 and TRBJ2-3; no clear D. The germline V and J ends were trimmed by 0 bases and 0 bases, with 11 bases remaining between them. CDR1 SGHNT and CDR2 YYREEE come from the germline V gene (reference sequence). This CDR3 comprises 16 residues. This CDR3 reads CASSLAADTSTDTQYF. In DNA form, the CDR3 reads TGTGCCAGCAGCTTGGCCGCGGATACTAGCACAGATACGCAGTATTTT.

The genes are TRBV4-2 and TRBJ1-1, with D hard to call. Per germline, CDR1 LGHNA and CDR2 YNFKEQ. Trimming removed 1 base at V and 0 bases at J, with 3 bases between. The CDR3 length is 13 residues. The CDR3 is CASSQVMNTEAFF. The CDR3 coding sequence is TGTGCCAGCAGCCAAGTAATGAACACTGAAGCTTTCTTT.

The V call is TRBV6-2 or TRBV6-3, the J call TRBJ1-3, with no clear D. The germline V gene has CDR1 MNHEY and CDR2 SVGEGT. The V end lost 2 bases, the J end lost 0 bases, and 8 bases lay between the germline ends. The CDR3 runs to 15 residues. CDR3 bases: TGTGCCAGCAGTTACGGCGGATACTCTGGAAACACCATATATTTT. Its protein is CASSYGGYSGNTIYF.

This clone was detected only a few times. This sequence joins TRBV5-1 and TRBJ1-2; 9 nucleotides line up with TRBD1. V was clipped by 3 bases and J by 8 bases; unmatched bases: 5. Germline V gene lookup returns CDR1 SGHRS and CDR2 YFSETQ. The CDR3 contains 13 residues. The chain's CDR3 is CASSSQGAQGYTF. DNA for the CDR3: TGCGCCAGCAGCTCACAGGGGGCTCAGGGCTACACCTTC. Using reference TRBV5-1 and TRBJ1-2 for the parts outside the CDR3, the full variable domain is KAGVTQTPRYLIKTRGQQVTLSCSPISGHRSVSWYQQTPGQGLQFLFEYFSETQRNKGNFPGRFSGRQFSNSRSEMNVSTLELGDSALYLCASSSQGAQGYTFGSGTRLTVV.

The V gene is TRBV5-1, the J gene TRBJ2-1, with a possible D match to TRBD1 (6 bases). V was trimmed by 4 bases and J by 0 bases, leaving 14 bases between them. The CDR3 is 16 amino acids. CDR1 and CDR2 from the germline V gene are SGHRS and YFSETQ. The CDR3 protein is CASSPGQTSSYNEQFF. The CDR3 DNA sequence: TGCGCCAGCAGCCCAGGACAGACGAGCTCCTACAATGAGCAGTTCTTC.

The sample holds a few counts of this clone. V gene TRBV5-1 combines with J gene TRBJ2-3; 8 bases agree with TRBD1. The CDR3 is made up of 14 amino acids. J lost 5 bases, V lost 4 bases, and 6 bases had no gene match. Germline-derived CDR1 and CDR2 are SGHRS and YFSETQ. The CDR3 nucleotides are TGCGCCAGCAGCCCGGGACAGGACATAGATACGCAGTATTTT. Encoded protein: CASSPGQDIDTQYF.

The chain couples TRBV29-1 to TRBJ2-5; maybe TRBD2 (6 bases). Germline V lookup: CDR1 SQVTM, CDR2 ANQGSEA. The CDR3 runs 13 residues. Trimming shortened V by 7 bases and J by 6 bases, and 18 bases separated the two germline ends. The CDR3 sequence is CSAVTRAPKTQYF. CDR3 in DNA: TGCAGCGCTGTGACTAGGGCCCCGAAGACCCAGTACTTC. The full variable domain, completed using reference TRBV29-1 and TRBJ2-5, is SAVISQKPSRDICQRGTSLTIQCQVDSQVTMMFWYRQQPGQSLTLIATANQGSEATYESGFVIDKFPISRPNLTFSTLTVSNMSPEDSSIYLCSAVTRAPKTQYFGPGTRLLVL.

The V gene is TRBV11-3, the J gene TRBJ2-7, with 9 bases fitting TRBD1. V lost 0 bases and J lost 1; bases outside the gene matches: 1. The germline CDR1 and CDR2 sequences are SGHNT and YENEEA. This CDR3 region has 15 residues. CDR3 bases: TGTGCCAGCAGCTTAGACGGACAGGGGTCCTACGAGCAGTACTTC. This gives the protein CASSLDGQGSYEQYF.

The V and J genes are TRBV5-1 and TRBJ2-2; 12 bases match TRBD2. Germline CDR1 SGHRS, CDR2 YFSETQ. The CDR3 covers 15 residues. The ends lost 5 bases at V and 1 base at J; junction bases unmatched: 0. The CDR3 nucleotides are TGCGCCAGCAGACTAGCGGGAGGGAACACCGGGGAGCTGTTTTTT. Its protein product is CASRLAGGNTGELFF.

The rearrangement joins TRBV30 to TRBJ1-1, with no clear D. This CDR3 has 13 residues. Trimming shortened V by 5 bases and J by 0 bases, and 10 bases separated the two germline ends. The germline CDR1 and CDR2 sequences are GTSNPN and SVGIG (reference sequence). In DNA form, the CDR3 reads TGTGCCTGGGCGAGGGAGGTGAACACTGAAGCTTTCTTT. It yields the protein CAWAREVNTEAFF.

The chain links TRBV18 to TRBJ2-5, with D perhaps matching TRBD2 (6 bases). Germline CDR1 reads KGHSH; CDR2 reads LQKENI. V was pared by 2 bases and J by 0 bases, with 7 bases between. The CDR3 totals 14 residues. CDR3: CASSPAGYQETQYF. The CDR3 bases are TGTGCCAGCTCACCAGCGGGGTACCAAGAGACCCAGTACTTC. Variable domain in full (rest from reference TRBV18 and TRBJ2-5): NAGVMQNPRHLVRRRGQEARLRCSPMKGHSHVYWYRQLPEEGLKFMVYLQKENIIDESGMPKERFSAEFPKEGPSILRIQQVVRGDSAAYFCASSPAGYQETQYFGPGTRLLVL.

This rearrangement joins TRBV28 to TRBJ2-5; 9 bases are a match to TRBD1. CDR1 is MDHEN and CDR2 is SYDVKM in the germline V gene. The CDR3 spans 17 residues. V shed 2 bases and J 5 bases; nucleotides not matched to a gene: 12. CDR3 loop: CASSLPYTGTGSETQYF. The CDR3 nucleotides are TGTGCCAGCAGTTTACCCTATACCGGGACAGGGAGCGAGACCCAGTACTTC.

The chain combines TRBV7-3 with TRBJ2-7, with 7 bases matching TRBD2. V shed 4 bases and J 1 base; nucleotides not matched to a gene: 10. Germline CDR1 SGHTA, CDR2 FQGTGA. CDR3 length: 16 residues. CDR3 amino acids: CASSSTPGGGSYEQYF. The CDR3 DNA follows: TGTGCCAGCAGCTCCACCCCGGGCGGGGGTTCCTACGAGCAGTACTTC.

The chain has TRBV5-1 and TRBJ1-2, with TRBD1 matching 12 bases. Germline assignment: CDR1 SGHRS and CDR2 YFSETQ. The CDR3 is 14 amino acids. V dropped 3 bases and J dropped 8; count of bases not matched to a gene: 5. The DNA of the CDR3 is TGCGCCAGCAGCTCTACCGGGACAGGGGGCGGCTACACCTTC. Its protein is CASSSTGTGGGYTF.

The rearrangement joins TRBV5-1 to TRBJ2-3, with D possibly being TRBD2 (6 bases). V gave up 0 bases and J gave up 4 bases, with 12 bases separating them. The CDR3 length is 15 residues. CDR1 and CDR2 from the germline V gene are SGHRS and YFSETQ. CDR3 in DNA: TGCGCCAGCAGCTTGGGACTAGTTGGGCCAGATACGCAGTATTTT. Protein sequence: CASSLGLVGPDTQYF.

The chain employs TRBV4-3 and TRBJ2-2; D gene unclear. The V gene lost 0 bases and the J gene lost 3 bases, with 11 bases spanning the gap. CDR1 and CDR2 (germline): LGHNA, YSLEER. The CDR3 has 16 amino acids. CDR3 region: CASSQDWRPYTGELFF. For the CDR3, the DNA is TGCGCCAGCAGCCAAGATTGGAGACCATACACCGGGGAGCTGTTTTTT.

This clone was observed a single time. The chain combines TRBV9 with TRBJ2-1; 16 bases fit TRBD2. This CDR3 is 17 amino acids long. The germline V gene encodes CDR1 SGDLS and CDR2 YYNGEE. The ends lost 4 bases at V and 9 bases at J; junction bases unmatched: 10. The CDR3 sequence: CASSPGGTSGRVSEQFF. The CDR3 coding sequence is TGTGCCAGCAGCCCCGGAGGGACTAGCGGGAGGGTGAGTGAGCAGTTCTTC.

This chain links TRBV7-2 with TRBJ2-3; D remains unclear. V gave up 1 base and J gave up 3 bases, with 5 bases separating them. The germline gives CDR1 SGHTA, CDR2 FQGNSA. The CDR3 extends over 13 amino acids. CDR3 bases: TGTGCCAGCAGCTTAGGTCTAACAGATACGCAGTATTTT. Its protein product is CASSLGLTDTQYF.

The chain carries TRBV11-2 and TRBJ2-4; D not certain. The CDR3 is 14 residues long. From germline, CDR1 is SGHAT and CDR2 FQNNGV. Between the trimmed V and J ends, which lost 4 bases and 0 bases, there was a span of 7 bases. The CDR3 is CASSSFLAKNIQYF. In DNA, the CDR3 is TGTGCCAGCAGCTCCTTTTTAGCCAAAAACATTCAGTACTTC.